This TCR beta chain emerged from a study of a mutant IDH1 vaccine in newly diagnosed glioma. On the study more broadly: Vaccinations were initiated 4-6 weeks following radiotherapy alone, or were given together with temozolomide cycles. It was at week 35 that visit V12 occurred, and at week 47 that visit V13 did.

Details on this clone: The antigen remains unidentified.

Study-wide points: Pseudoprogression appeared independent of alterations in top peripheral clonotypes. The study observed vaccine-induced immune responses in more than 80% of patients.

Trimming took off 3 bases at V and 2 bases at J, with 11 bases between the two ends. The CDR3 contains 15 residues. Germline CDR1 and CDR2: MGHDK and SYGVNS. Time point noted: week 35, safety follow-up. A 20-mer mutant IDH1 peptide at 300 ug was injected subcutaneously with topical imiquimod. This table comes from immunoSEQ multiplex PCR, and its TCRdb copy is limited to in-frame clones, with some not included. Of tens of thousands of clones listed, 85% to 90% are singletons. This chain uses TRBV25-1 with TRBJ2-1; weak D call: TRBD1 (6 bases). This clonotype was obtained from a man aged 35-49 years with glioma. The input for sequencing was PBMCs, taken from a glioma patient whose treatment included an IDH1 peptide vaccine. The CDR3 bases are TGTGCCAGCAGTGACAGGGGTGGCCCCTACAATGAGCAGTTCTTC. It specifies CASSDRGGPYNEQFF.